This TCR beta chain was profiled in a study of CD8+ T cells in alopecia areata. In the study overall: Treated patients were given 5 to 10 mg oral tofacitinib twice daily. Severity of treated patients was scored by affected scalp percentage. Points from the study as a whole: Throughout tofacitinib, many expanded lesional clones continued to persist in scalp and blood. Scalp samples also contribute reads from the resident alphabeta T cells found in normal skin.

Germline V lookup: CDR1 GTSNPN, CDR2 SVGIG (reference sequence). Trimming removed 3 bases from V and 6 bases from J, with 15 bases in between. The CDR3 has 13 amino acids. Sequencing templates came from extracted RNA that was reverse transcribed into cDNA. Profiling relied on immunoSEQ multiplex PCR, and the TCRdb table lists in-frame clones only, not all of them. The repertoire consists of 150,000 to 200,000 clones, with 50% to 70% occurring once and the leading ten covering 1.3%. The treatment here: oral pan-JAK inhibitor, 5-10 mg twice daily. Details on this clone: Its target is not known.

The rearrangement uses TRBV30 and TRBJ2-7, with D unresolved. This sample comprised CD4+ T cells sorted from blood, obtained around week 50, from a patient treated with tofacitinib. The sequence was obtained from a human donor with alopecia areata. The CDR3 DNA reads TGTGCCTGGAGGCCCCTTGGGTCAAGCGAGCAGTACTTC. Its protein is CAWRPLGSSEQYF.